This TCR beta chain was identified during a study of cytotoxic CD8 clonotypes in ibrutinib-treated CLL. Some clones are missing from TCRdb's copy, which holds only in-frame ones; the method was immunoSEQ multiplex PCR. The sample includes 330,000 or so clones, roughly 67% of them seen just once. In this sample, this clone turned up a few times. The junction had 4 bases not matched to a gene; V was cut back by 1 base and J by 0 bases. The germline CDR1 and CDR2 sequences are MGHRA and YSYEKL. The CDR3 is 16 residues long. The source material was PBMCs, sampled after 36 months of ibrutinib treatment. The clonotype was recovered from a human donor with chronic lymphocytic leukemia. This chain joins TRBV4-1 and TRBJ2-7; 9 nucleotides agree with TRBD2. CDR3 protein: CASSQGLADPSYEQYF. In DNA, the CDR3 is TGCGCCAGCAGCCAAGGACTAGCGGACCCCTCCTACGAGCAGTACTTC.